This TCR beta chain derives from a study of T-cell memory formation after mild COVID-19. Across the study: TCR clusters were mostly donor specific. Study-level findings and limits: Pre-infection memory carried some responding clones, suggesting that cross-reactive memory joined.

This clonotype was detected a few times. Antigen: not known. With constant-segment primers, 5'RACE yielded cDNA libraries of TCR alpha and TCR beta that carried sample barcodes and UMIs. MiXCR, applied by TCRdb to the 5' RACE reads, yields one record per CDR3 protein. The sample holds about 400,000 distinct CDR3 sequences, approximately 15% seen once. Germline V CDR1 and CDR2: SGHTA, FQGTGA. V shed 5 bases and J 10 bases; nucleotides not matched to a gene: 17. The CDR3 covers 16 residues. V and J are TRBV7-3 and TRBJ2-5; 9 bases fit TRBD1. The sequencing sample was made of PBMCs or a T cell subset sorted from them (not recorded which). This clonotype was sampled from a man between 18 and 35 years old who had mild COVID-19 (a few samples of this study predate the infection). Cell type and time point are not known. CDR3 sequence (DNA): TGTGCCAGCAGCCGCAGTAAGGGGACAGGGTCCTCTTACCAGTACTTC. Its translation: CASSRSKGTGSSYQYF.